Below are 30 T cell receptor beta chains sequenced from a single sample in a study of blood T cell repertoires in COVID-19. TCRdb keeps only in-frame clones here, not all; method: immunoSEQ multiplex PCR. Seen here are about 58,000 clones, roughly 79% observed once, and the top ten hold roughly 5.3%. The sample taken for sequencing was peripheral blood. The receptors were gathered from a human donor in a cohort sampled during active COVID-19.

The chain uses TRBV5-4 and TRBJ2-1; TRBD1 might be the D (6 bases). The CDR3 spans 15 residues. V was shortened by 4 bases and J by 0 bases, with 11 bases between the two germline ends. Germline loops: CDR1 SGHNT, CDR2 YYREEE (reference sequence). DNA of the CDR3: TGTGCCAGCAGCGGGGGACAAAGCTCCTACAATGAGCAGTTCTTC. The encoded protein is CASSGGQSSYNEQFF.

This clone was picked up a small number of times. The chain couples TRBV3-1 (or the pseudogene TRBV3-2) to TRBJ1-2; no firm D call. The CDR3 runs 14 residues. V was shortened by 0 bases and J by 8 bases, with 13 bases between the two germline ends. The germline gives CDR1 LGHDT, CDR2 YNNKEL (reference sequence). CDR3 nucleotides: TGTGCCAGCAGCCAAGATTCGGTGCGCGGCGGCTACACCTTC. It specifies CASSQDSVRGGYTF.

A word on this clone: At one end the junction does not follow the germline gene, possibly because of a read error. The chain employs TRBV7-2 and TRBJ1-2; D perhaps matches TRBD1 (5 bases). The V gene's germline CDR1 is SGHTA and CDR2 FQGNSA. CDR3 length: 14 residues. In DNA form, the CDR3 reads TGTGCCAGCAGCCTAGCTGGGGGGGGGTTTGGCTACACCTTC. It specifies CASSLAGGGFGYTF. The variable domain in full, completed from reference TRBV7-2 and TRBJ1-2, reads GAGVSQSPSNKVTEKGKDVELRCDPISGHTALYWYRQSLGQGLEFLIYFQGNSAPDKSGLPSDRFSAERTGGSVSTLTIQRTQQEDSAVYLCASSLAGGGFGYTFGSGTRLTVV.

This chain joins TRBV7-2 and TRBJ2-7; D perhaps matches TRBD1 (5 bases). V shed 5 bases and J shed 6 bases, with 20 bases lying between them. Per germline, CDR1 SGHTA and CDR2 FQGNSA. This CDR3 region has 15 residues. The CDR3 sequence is CASSLSEIRQGEQYF. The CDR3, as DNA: TGTGCCAGCAGCCTGTCGGAGATCCGTCAGGGCGAGCAGTACTTC.

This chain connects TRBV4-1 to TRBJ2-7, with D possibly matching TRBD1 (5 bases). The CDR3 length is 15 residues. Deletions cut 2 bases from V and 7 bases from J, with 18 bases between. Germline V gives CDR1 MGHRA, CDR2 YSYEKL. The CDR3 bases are TGCGCCAGCAGCCAAATACAGGACCTACTCCTGGAGCAGTACTTC. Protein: CASSQIQDLLLEQYF.

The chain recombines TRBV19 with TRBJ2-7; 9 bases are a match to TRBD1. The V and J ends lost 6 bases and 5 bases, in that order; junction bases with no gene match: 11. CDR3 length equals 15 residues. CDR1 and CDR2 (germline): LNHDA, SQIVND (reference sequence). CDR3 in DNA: TGTGCCAGTAGCCCCCAAGGGGGACAGGGAGACGAGCAGTACTTC. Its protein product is CASSPQGGQGDEQYF.

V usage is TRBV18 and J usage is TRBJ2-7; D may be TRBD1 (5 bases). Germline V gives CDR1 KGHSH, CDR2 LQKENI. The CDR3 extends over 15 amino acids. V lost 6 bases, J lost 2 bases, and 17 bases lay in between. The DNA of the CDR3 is TGTGCCAGCTCGTCTCAGGGAAGAGGCCCCTACGAGCAGTACTTC. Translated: CASSSQGRGPYEQYF.

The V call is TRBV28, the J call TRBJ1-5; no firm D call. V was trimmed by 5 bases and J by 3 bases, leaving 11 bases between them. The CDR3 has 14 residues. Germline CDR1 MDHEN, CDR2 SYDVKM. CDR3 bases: TGTGCCAGCAGTCCCGCACTTTCCAATCAGCCCCAGCATTTT. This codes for CASSPALSNQPQHF.

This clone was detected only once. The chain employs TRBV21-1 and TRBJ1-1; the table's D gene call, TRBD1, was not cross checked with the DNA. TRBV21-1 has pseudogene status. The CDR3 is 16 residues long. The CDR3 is CASSKADRGRNTEAFF. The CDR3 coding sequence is TGTGCCAGCAGCAAAGCGGACAGGGGGAGAAACACTGAAGCTTTCTTT.

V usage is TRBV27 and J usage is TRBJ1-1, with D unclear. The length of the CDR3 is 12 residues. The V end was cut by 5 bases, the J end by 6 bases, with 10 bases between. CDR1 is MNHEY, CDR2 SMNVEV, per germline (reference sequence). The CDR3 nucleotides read TGTGCCAGCAGTACGCGGAGGGCTGAAGCTTTCTTT. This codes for CASSTRRAEAFF.

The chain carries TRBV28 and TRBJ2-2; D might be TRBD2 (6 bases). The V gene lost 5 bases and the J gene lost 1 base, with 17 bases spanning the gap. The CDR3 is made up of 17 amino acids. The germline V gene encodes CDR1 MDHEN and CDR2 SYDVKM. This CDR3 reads CASSLATRGKNTGELFF. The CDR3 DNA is TGTGCCAGCAGTCTTGCCACCCGGGGGAAGAACACCGGGGAGCTGTTTTTT. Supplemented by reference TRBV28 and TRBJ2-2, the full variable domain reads DVKVTQSSRYLVKRTGEKVFLECVQDMDHENMFWYRQDPGLGLRLIYFSYDVKMKEKGDIPEGYSVSREKKERFSLILESASTNQTSMYLCASSLATRGKNTGELFFGEGSRLTVL.

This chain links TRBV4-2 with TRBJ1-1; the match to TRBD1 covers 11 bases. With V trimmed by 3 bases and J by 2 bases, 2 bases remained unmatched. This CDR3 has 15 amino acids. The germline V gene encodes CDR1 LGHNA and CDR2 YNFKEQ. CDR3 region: CASSQGTGGNTEAFF. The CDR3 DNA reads TGTGCCAGCAGCCAGGGGACAGGGGGTAACACTGAAGCTTTCTTT.

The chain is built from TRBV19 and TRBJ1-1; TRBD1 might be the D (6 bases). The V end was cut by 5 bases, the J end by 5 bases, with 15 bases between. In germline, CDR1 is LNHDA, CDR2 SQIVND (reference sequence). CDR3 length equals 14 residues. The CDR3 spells CASSPTGFGTEAFF. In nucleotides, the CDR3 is TGTGCCAGTAGTCCAACAGGGTTCGGGACTGAAGCTTTCTTT.

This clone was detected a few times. CDR3 amino acids: CASSVAGTSTDTQYF. CDR3 in DNA: TGTGCCAGCAGCGTGGCGGGGACTAGCACAGATACGCAGTATTTT. The chain joins TRBV9 to TRBJ2-3, with D maybe TRBD2 (6 bases). Trimming took 2 bases from V and 0 from J, leaving 10 bases between them. The CDR3 sequence is 15 residues long. The germline gives CDR1 SGDLS, CDR2 YYNGEE.

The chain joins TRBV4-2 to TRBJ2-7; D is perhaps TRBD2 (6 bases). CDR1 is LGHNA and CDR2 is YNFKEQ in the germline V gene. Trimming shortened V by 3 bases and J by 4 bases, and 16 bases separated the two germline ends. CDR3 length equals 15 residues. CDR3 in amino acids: CASSQVDRELYEQYF. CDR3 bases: TGTGCCAGCAGCCAGGTCGACCGGGAGCTTTACGAGCAGTACTTC.

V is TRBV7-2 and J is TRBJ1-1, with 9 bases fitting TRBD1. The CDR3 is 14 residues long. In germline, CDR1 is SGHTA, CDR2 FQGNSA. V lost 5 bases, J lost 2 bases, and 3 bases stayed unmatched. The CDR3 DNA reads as TGTGCCAGCAGCCTGGACAGGGGAAACACTGAAGCTTTCTTT. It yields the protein CASSLDRGNTEAFF.

CDR3 nucleotides: TGTGCCAGCAGCCAAGATATAACAGCAACTAACTATGGCTACACCTTC. Translation gives CASSQDITATNYGYTF. The chain recombines TRBV3-1 (or the pseudogene TRBV3-2) with TRBJ1-2; D ambiguous. The CDR3 totals 16 residues. Germline values: CDR1 LGHDT, CDR2 YNNKEL (reference sequence). V shed 0 bases and J shed 0 bases, with 11 bases lying between them.

The CDR3 nucleotides are TGTGCCAGCAGCCCGCTGGGAGGGTCTGGGGCCAACGTCCTGACTTTC. It encodes CASSPLGGSGANVLTF. V is TRBV7-9 and J is TRBJ2-6; 7 positions agree with TRBD2. CDR1 and CDR2 from the germline V gene are SEHNR and FQNEAQ (reference sequence). The V segment lost 5 bases and the J segment 1 base; nucleotides outside the gene matches: 5. The CDR3 has 16 residues. The full variable domain, rest sourced from reference TRBV7-9 and TRBJ2-6, is DTGVSQNPRHKITKRGQNVTFRCDPISEHNRLYWYRQTLGQGPEFLTYFQNEAQLEKSRLLSDRFSAERPKGSFSTLEIQRTEQGDSAMYLCASSPLGGSGANVLTFGAGSRLTVL.

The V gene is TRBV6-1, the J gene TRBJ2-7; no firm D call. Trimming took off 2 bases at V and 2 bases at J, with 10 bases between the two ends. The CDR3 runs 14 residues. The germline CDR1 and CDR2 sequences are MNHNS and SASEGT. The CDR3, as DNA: TGTGCCAGCAGTGAATCGAACTCCGCCTACGAGCAGTACTTC. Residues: CASSESNSAYEQYF.

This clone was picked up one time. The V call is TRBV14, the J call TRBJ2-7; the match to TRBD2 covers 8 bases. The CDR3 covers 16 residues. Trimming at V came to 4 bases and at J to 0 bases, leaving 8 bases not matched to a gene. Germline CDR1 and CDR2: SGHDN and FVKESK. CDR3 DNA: TGTGCCAGCAGCCCTGTGATACGGGAGGGCTCCTACGAGCAGTACTTC. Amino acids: CASSPVIREGSYEQYF.

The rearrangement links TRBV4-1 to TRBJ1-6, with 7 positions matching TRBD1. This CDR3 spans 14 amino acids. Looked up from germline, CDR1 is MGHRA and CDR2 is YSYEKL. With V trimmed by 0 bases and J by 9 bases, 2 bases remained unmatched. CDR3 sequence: CASSQEAGGSPLHF. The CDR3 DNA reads TGCGCCAGCAGCCAAGAGGCAGGGGGTTCACCCCTCCACTTT.

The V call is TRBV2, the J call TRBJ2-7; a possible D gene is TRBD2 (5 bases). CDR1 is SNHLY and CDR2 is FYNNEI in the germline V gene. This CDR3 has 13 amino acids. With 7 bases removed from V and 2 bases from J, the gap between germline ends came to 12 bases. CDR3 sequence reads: CASMGDHTYEQYF. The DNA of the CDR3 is TGTGCCAGCATGGGAGACCATACCTACGAGCAGTACTTC.

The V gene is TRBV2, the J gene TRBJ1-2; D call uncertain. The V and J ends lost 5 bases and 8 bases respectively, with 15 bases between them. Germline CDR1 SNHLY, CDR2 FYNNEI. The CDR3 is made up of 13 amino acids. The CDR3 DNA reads TGTGCCAGCAGTTACGAGGGATATCTCGGCTACACCTTC. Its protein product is CASSYEGYLGYTF.

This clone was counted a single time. The CDR3: CASSFQGDYHEQYF. The CDR3 DNA reads TGCGCCAGCAGTTTCCAGGGGGATTACCACGAGCAGTACTTC. The rearrangement uses TRBV10-2 and TRBJ2-7, with 7 bases that match TRBD1. The V segment lost 5 bases and the J segment 5 bases; nucleotides outside the gene matches: 9. There are 14 residues in the CDR3. In germline, CDR1 is WSHSY, CDR2 SAAADI.

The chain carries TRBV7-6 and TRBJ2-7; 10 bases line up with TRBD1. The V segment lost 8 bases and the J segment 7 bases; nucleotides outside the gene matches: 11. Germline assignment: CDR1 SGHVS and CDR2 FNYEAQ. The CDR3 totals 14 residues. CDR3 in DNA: TGTGCCAGCCGCTCCGGGACAGGGGAGGGGGAGCAGTACTTC. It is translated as CASRSGTGEGEQYF.

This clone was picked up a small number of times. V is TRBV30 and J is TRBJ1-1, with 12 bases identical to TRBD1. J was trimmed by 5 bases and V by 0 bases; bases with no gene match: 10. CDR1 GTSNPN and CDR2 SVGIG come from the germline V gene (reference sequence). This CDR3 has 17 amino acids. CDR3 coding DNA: TGTGCCTGGAGTGTACCTTACGGGACAGGGGGCCGAACTGAAGCTTTCTTT. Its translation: CAWSVPYGTGGRTEAFF.

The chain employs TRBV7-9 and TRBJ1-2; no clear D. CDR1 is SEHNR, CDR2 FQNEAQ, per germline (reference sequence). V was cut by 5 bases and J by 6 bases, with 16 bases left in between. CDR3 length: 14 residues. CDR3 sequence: CASSHVSRKDGYTF. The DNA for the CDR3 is TGTGCCAGCAGCCACGTCAGCAGGAAGGATGGCTACACCTTC.

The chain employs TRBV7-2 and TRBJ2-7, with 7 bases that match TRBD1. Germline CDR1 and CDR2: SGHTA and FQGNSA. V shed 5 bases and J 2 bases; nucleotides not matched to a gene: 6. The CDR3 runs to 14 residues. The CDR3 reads CASSHRGDTYEQYF. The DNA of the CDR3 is TGTGCCAGCAGCCACAGGGGCGATACCTACGAGCAGTACTTC.

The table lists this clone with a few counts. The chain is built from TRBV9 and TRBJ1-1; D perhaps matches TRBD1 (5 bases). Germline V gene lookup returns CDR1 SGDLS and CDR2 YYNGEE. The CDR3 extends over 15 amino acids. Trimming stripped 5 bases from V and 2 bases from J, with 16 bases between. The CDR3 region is CASSAGDGGNTEAFF. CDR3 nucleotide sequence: TGTGCCAGCAGTGCCGGAGACGGGGGAAACACTGAAGCTTTCTTT.

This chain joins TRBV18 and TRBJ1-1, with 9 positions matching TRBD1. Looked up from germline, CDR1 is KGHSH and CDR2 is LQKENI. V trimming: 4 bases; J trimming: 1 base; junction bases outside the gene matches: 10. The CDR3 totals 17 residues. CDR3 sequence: CASSLGTGTGKNTEAFF. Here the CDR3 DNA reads TGTGCCAGCTCACTTGGGACAGGGACAGGGAAGAACACTGAAGCTTTCTTT.